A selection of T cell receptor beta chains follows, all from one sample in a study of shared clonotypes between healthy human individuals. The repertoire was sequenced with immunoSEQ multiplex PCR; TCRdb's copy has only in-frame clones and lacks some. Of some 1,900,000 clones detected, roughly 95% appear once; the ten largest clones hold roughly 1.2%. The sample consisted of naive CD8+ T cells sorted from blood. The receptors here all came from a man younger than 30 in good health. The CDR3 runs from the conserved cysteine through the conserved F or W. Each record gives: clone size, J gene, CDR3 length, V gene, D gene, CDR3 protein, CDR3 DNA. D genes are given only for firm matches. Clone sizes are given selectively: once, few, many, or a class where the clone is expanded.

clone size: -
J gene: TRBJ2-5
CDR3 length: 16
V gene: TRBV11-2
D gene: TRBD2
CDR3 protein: CASSLVGGGIQETQYF
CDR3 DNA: TGTGCCAGCAGCTTAGTGGGCGGGGGTATCCAAGAGACCCAGTACTTC

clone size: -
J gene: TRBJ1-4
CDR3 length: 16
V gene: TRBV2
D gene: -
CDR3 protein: CASSEGKASLEEKLFF
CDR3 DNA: TGTGCCAGCAGTGAAGGAAAGGCGAGCCTTGAGGAAAAACTGTTTTTT

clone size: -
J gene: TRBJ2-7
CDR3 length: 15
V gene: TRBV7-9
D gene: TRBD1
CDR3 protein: CASSLETDNRGQQYF
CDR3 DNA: TGTGCCAGCAGCTTAGAGACAGACAACAGGGGACAGCAGTACTTC

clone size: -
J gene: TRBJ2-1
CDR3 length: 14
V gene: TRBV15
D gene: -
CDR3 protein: CATRSGGENNEQFF
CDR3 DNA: TGTGCCACCCGGTCGGGCGGGGAAAACAATGAGCAGTTCTTC

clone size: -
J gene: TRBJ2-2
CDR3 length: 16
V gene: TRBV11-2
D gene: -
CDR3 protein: CASSLGRAGNTGELFF
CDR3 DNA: TGTGCCAGCAGCTTAGGTCGGGCGGGGAACACCGGGGAGCTGTTTTTT

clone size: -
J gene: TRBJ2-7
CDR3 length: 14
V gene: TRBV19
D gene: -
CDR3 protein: CASSGGDKLWEQYF
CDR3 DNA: TGTGCCAGTAGTGGAGGGGACAAATTGTGGGAGCAGTACTTC

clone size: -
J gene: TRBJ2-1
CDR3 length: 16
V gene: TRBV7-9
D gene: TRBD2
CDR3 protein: CASSSVAGSSYNEQFF
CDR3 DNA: TGTGCCAGCAGCTCCGTAGCGGGGAGCTCCTACAATGAGCAGTTCTTC

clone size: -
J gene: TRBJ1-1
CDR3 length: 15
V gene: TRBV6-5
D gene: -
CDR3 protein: CASSHIQGVNTEAFF
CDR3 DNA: TGTGCCAGCAGCCACATTCAAGGGGTGAACACTGAAGCTTTCTTT

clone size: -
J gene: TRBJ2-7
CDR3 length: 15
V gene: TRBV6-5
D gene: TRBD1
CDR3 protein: CASSAPGQGLYEQYF
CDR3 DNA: TGTGCCAGCAGTGCACCGGGACAGGGTCTCTACGAGCAGTACTTC

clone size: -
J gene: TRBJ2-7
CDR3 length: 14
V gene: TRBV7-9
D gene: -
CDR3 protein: CASSFAGGTYEQYF
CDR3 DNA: TGTGCCAGCAGCTTTGCTGGGGGAACCTACGAGCAGTACTTC

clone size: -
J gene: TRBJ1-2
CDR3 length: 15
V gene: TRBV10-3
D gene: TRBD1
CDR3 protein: CAISDTGGWGYGYTF
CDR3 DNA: TGTGCCATCAGTGACACAGGGGGCTGGGGCTATGGCTACACCTTC

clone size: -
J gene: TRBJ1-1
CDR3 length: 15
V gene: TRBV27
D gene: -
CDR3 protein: CASSLYGPVDTEAFF
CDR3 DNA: TGTGCCAGCAGTTTATATGGGCCGGTAGACACTGAAGCTTTCTTT

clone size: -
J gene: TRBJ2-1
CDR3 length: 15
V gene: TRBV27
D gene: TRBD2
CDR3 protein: CASRAGQSSYNEQFF
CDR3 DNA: TGTGCCAGCAGAGCGGGGCAGAGCTCCTACAATGAGCAGTTCTTC

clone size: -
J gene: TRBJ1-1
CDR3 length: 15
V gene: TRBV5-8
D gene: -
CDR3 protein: CASSLGGAPWAEAFF
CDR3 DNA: TGTGCCAGCAGCTTGGGAGGGGCCCCGTGGGCTGAAGCTTTCTTT

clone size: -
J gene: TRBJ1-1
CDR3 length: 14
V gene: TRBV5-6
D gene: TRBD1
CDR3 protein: CASSTYQGAAEAFF
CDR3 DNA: TGTGCCAGCAGCACATACCAGGGGGCCGCTGAAGCTTTCTTT

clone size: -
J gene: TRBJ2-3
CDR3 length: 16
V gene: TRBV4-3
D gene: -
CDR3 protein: CASSQVVLVSTDTQYF
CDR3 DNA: TGCGCCAGCAGCCAAGTTGTTCTGGTTAGCACAGATACGCAGTATTTT

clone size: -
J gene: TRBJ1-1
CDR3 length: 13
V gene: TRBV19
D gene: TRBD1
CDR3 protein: CASSTGGWTEAFF
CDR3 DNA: TGTGCCAGTAGCACAGGGGGCTGGACTGAAGCTTTCTTT

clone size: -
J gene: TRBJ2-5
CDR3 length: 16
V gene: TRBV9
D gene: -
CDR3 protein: CASSVGPLGYQETQYF
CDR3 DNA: TGTGCCAGCAGCGTAGGCCCCTTAGGATACCAAGAGACCCAGTACTTC

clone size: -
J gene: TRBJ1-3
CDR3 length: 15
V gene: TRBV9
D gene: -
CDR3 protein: CASSATMSSGNTIYF
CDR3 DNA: TGTGCCAGCAGCGCCACCATGAGCTCTGGAAACACCATATATTTT

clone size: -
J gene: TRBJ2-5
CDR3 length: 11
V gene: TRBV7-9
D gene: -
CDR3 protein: CASSPDPVQYF
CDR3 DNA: TGTGCCAGCAGCCCCGATCCAGTCCAGTACTTC

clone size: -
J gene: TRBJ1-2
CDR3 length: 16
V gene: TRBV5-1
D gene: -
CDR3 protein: CASSLDSEQPDYGYTF
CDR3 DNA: TGCGCCAGCAGCTTGGACTCCGAACAGCCGGACTATGGCTACACCTTC

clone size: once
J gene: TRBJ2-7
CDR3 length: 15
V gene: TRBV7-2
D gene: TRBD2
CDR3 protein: CASSLAGLATYEQYF
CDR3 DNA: TGTGCCAGCAGCTTAGCCGGACTAGCGACCTACGAGCAGTACTTC

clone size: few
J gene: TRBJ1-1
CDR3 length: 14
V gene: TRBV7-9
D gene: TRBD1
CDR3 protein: CASSSTGSRSEAFF
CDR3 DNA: TGTGCCAGCAGCTCGACAGGGTCCCGTTCTGAAGCTTTCTTT

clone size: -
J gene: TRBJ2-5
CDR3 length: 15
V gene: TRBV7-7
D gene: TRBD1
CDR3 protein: CASSFGTGSQETQYF
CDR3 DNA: TGTGCTAGCAGCTTTGGGACAGGGTCCCAAGAGACCCAGTACTTC